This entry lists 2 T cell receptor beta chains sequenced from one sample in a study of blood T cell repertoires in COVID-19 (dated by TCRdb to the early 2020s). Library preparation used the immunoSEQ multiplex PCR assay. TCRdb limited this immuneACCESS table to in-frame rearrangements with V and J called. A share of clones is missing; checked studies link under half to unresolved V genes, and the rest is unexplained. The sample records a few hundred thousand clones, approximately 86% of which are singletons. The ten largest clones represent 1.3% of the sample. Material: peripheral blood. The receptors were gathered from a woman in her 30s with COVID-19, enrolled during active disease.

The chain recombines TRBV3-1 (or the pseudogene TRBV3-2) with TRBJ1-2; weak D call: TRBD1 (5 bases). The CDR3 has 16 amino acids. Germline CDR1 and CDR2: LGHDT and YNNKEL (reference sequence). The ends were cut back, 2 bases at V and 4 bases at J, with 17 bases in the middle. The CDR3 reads CASSQSRTLNGYGYTF. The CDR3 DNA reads TGTGCCAGCAGCCAATCTAGGACACTTAACGGCTATGGCTACACCTTC.

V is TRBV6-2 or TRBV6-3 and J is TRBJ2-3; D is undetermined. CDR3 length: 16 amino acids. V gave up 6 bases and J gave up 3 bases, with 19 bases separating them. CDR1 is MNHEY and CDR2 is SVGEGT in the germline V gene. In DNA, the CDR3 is TGTGCCAGCAGCCTCACTGAGCGCCCTTCAACAGATACGCAGTATTTT. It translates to CASSLTERPSTDTQYF.